The clone carrying this T cell receptor (beta chain) appeared a single time. Its antigen is unknown. This entry comes from a study of T cell responses to AZD1222 COVID-19 vaccine. The assay was immunoSEQ multiplex PCR, and TCRdb's table has in-frame clones only and misses some. Altogether roughly 180,000 clones are present, around 94% being singletons, with the ten largest covering approximately 0.6%. The CDR3 has 14 amino acids. V dropped 2 bases and J dropped 8 bases, with 15 bases sitting between them. Germline values: CDR1 MDHEN, CDR2 SYDVKM. Points from the study as a whole: The sample set comprised mostly white British donors with more females, and clonal diversity was possibly underestimated.

The sample was peripheral blood, taken on day 0 of AZD1222 vaccination. This TCR came from an adult in good health. The chain employs TRBV28 and TRBJ1-2; D unresolved. CDR3 region: CASSLTVIAKGYTF. CDR3 nucleotides: TGTGCCAGCAGTTTAACGGTTATCGCTAAGGGCTACACCTTC.